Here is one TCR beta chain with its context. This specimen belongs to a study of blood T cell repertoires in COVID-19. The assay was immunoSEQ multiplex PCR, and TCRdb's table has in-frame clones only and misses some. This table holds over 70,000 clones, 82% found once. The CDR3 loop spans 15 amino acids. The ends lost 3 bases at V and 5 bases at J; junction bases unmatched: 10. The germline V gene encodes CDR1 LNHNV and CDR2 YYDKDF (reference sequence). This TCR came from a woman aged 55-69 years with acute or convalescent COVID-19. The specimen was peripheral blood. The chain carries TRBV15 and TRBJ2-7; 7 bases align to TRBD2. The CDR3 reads CATSRRGGSGHEQYF. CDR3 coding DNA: TGTGCCACCAGCAGGAGAGGCGGGAGCGGCCACGAGCAGTACTTC.